A single TCR beta chain is shown here with its context. Its specificity is not known. V was trimmed by 7 bases and J by 3 bases, leaving 13 bases between them. Germline CDR1 is SGHRS and CDR2 is YFSETQ. The CDR3 contains 13 residues. This was a deep-level run. Generated by immunoSEQ multiplex PCR, the TCRdb table keeps only in-frame clones and is missing some. Of 2 million or so clones in the sample, over 85% were seen once. The data are from a study of shared clonotypes between healthy human individuals. Study as a whole: Used for every donor were three CD4 naive, three CD4 memory, two CD8 naive and one CD8 memory plate. Findings and limits, study-wide: Memory subsets had estimated richness that was generally smaller than that of naive subsets. Among donors, sharing of clonotypes was expected to be affected by sequencing depth.

CD45RO-negative, CCR7-positively selected cells formed the naive CD8 fraction, excluding terminally differentiated effector memory CD45RA+ cells. Sequenced sample: naive CD8+ T cells sorted from blood. This chain links TRBV5-1 with TRBJ2-5; tentatively, D is TRBD1 (6 bases). The origin of this receptor is a man aged 18-30 years in good health. The CDR3 region has the DNA TGCGCCAGCGGGGGCAGGCTCGAAGAGACCCAGTACTTC. It translates to CASGGRLEETQYF.